This TCR beta chain was obtained from a study of CD8 T cells in ankylosing spondylitis. General observations from the study: Within ankylosing spondylitis blood, a TCR beta motif made up of seven to nine highly homologous variants appeared to be characteristic.

One entry per CDR3 protein results from TCRdb running MiXCR on the 5' RACE reads. The sample lists around 280,000 distinct CDR3 sequences, roughly 20% seen once, with roughly 8% in the top ten. Comment on this clonotype: Its antigen is undetermined.

The receptor comes from a male donor with ankylosing spondylitis or in good health (not recorded which). Sample: blood, either unsorted or a sorted T cell fraction (not recorded which).

DNA of the CDR3: TGTGCCAGCAGCTCCCACGCCGGACTTGAGCAGTTCTTC. Its translation: CASSSHAGLEQFF. This sequence joins TRBV7-2 and TRBJ2-1; D may be TRBD2 (5 bases). The CDR3 runs 13 residues. Germline lookup yields CDR1 SGHTA and CDR2 FQGNSA. V lost 4 bases and J 9 bases, leaving 13 bases between the germline ends.